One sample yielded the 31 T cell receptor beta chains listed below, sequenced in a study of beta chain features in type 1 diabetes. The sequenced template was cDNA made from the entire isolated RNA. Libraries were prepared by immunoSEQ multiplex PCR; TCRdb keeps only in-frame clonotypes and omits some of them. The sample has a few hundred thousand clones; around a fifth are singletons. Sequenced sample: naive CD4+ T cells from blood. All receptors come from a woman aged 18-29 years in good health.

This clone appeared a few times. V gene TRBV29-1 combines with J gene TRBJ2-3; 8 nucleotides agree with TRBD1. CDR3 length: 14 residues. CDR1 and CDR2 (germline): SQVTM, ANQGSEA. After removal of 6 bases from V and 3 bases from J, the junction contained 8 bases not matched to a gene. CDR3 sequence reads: CSVGDRGLTDTQYF. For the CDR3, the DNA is TGCAGCGTGGGCGACAGGGGATTGACAGATACGCAGTATTTT.

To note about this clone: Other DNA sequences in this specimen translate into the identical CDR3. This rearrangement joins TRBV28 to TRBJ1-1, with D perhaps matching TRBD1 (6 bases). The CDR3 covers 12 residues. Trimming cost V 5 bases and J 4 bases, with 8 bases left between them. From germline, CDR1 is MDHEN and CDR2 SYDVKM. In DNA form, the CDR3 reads TGTGCCAGCAGTCTACAGGGCACTGAAGCTTTCTTT. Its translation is CASSLQGTEAFF.

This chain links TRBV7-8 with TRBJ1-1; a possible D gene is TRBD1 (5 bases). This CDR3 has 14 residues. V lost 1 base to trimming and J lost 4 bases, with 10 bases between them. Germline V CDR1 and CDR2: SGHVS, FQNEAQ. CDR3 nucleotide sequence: TGTGCCAGCAGCTTAGGGGGCTGGAGCACTGAAGCTTTCTTT. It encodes CASSLGGWSTEAFF.

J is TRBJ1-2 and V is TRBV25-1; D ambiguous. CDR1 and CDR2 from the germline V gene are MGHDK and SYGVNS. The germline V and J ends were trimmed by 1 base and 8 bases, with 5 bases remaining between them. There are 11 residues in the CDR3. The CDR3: CASSESSGYTF. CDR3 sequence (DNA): TGTGCCAGCAGTGAATCATCAGGCTACACCTTC.

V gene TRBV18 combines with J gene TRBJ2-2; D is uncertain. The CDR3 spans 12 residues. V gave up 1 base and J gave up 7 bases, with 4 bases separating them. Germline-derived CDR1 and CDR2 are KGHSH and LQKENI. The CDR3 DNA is TGTGCCAGCTCACCACAGAGCGGGGAGCTGTTTTTT. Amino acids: CASSPQSGELFF.

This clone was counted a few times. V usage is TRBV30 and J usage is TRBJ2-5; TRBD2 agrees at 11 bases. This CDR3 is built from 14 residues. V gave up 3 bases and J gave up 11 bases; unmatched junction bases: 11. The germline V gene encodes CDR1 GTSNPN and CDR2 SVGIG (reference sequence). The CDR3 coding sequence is TGTGCCTGGAGGCTAGCGGGGGGTAATCGGGAGCAGTACTTC. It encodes CAWRLAGGNREQYF.

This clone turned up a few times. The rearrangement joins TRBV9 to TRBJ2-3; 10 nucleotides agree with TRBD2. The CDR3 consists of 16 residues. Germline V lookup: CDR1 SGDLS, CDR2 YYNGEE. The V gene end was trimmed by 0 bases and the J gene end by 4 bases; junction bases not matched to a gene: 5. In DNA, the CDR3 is TGTGCCAGCAGCGTAGCTAGCGGGAGACTAGCAGATACGCAGTATTTT. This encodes CASSVASGRLADTQYF.

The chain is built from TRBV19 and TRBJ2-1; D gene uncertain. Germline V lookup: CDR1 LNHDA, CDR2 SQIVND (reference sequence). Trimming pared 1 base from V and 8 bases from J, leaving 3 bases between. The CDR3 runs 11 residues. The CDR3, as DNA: TGTGCCAGTAGTATAGCTTATGAGCAGTTCTTC. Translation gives CASSIAYEQFF.

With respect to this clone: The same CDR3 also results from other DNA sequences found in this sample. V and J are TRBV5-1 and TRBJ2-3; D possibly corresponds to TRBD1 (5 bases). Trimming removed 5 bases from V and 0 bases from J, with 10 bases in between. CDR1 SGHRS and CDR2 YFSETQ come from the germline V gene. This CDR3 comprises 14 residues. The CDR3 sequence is CASRSGPSTDTQYF. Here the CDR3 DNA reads TGCGCCAGCAGATCAGGGCCTAGCACAGATACGCAGTATTTT.

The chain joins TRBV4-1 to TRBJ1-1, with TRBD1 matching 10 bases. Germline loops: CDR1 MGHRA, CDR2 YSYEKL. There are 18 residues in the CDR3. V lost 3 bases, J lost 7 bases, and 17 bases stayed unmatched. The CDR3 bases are TGCGCCAGCAGCCATAGAGGAGGATCGGGACAGGGGAAGGGTGAAGCTTTCTTT. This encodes CASSHRGGSGQGKGEAFF.

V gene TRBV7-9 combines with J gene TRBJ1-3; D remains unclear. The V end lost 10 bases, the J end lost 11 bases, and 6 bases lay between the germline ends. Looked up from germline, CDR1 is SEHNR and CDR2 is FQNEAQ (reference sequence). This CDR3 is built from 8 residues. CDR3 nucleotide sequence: TGTGCCACCGGGGCCATATATTTT. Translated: CATGAIYF.

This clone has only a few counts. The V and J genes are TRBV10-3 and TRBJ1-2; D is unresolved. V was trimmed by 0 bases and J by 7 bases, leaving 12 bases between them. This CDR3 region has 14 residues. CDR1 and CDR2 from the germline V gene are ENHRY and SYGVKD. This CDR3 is CAISESEGGGGYTF. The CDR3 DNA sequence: TGTGCCATCAGTGAGTCCGAGGGAGGTGGTGGCTACACCTTC.

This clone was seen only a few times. CDR3 in amino acids: CASEQAGNTIYF. CDR3 coding DNA: TGTGCCAGCGAACAAGCTGGAAACACCATATATTTT. This sequence joins TRBV2 and TRBJ1-3; D remains unclear. Germline V CDR1 and CDR2: SNHLY, FYNNEI. Trimming removed 8 bases from V and 2 bases from J, with 7 bases in between. This CDR3 contains 12 residues.

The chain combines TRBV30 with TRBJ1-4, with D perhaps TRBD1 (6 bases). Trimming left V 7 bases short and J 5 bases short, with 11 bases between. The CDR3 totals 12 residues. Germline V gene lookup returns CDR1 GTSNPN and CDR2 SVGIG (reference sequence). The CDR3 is CASGQRNEKLFF. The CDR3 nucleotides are TGTGCCTCTGGACAGAGAAATGAAAAACTGTTTTTT.

CDR3 coding DNA: TGTGCCAGCAGCGTAACAACGGGCCCGGGACTTGAGCAGTTCTTC. Amino acid sequence: CASSVTTGPGLEQFF. This rearrangement joins TRBV9 to TRBJ2-1, with a weak D call TRBD2 (6 bases). V was trimmed by 1 base and J by 9 bases, leaving 17 bases between them. Per the germline V gene, CDR1 is SGDLS and CDR2 is YYNGEE. This CDR3 contains 15 residues.

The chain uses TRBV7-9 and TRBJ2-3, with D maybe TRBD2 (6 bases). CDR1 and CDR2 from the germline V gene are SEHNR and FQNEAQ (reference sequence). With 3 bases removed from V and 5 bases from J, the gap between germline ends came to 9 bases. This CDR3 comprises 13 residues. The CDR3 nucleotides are TGTGCCAGCAGCTTGGAGGGCAAAGATACGCAGTATTTT. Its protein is CASSLEGKDTQYF.

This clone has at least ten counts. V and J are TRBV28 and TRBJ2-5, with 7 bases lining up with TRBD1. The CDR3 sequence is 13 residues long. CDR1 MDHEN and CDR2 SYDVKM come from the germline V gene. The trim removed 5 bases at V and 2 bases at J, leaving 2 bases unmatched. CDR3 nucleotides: TGTGCCAGCAGTATGGGACAGCAAGAGACCCAGTACTTC. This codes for CASSMGQQETQYF.

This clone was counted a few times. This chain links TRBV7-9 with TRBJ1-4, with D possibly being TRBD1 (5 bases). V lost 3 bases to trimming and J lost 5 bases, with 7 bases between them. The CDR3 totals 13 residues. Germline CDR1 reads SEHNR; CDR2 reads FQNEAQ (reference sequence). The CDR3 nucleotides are TGTGCCAGCAGCTTGCGACAGAATGAAAAACTGTTTTTT. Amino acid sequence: CASSLRQNEKLFF.

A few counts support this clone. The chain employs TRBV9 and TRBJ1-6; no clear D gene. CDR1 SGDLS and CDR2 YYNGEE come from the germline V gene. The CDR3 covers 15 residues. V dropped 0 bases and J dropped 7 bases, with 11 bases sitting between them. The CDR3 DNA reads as TGTGCCAGCAGCGTAGAAGGAAGGAGGAATTCACCCCTCCACTTT. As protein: CASSVEGRRNSPLHF.

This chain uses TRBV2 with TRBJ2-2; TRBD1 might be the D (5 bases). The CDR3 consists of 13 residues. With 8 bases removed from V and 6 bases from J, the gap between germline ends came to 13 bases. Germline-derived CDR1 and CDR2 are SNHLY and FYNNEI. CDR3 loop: CASSSQASGELFF. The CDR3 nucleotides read TGTGCCAGCTCTTCACAGGCATCCGGGGAGCTGTTTTTT.

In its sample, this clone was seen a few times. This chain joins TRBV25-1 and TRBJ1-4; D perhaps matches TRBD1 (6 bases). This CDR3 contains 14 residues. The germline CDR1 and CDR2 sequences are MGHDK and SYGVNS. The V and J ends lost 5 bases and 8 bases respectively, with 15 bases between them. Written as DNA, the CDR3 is TGTGCCAGCAGTAGACCAGGGGAGGGAGAAAAACTGTTTTTT. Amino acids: CASSRPGEGEKLFF. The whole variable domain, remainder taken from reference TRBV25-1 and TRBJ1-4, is EADIYQTPRYLVIGTGKKITLECSQTMGHDKMYWYQQDPGMELHLIHYSYGVNSTEKGDLSSESTVSRIRTEHFPLTLESARPSHTSQYLCASSRPGEGEKLFFGSGTQLSVL.

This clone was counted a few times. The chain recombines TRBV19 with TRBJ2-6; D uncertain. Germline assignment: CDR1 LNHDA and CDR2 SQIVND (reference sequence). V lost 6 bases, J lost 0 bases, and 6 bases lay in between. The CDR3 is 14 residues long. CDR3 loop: CASRLFSGANVLTF. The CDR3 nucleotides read TGTGCCAGTAGACTATTCTCTGGGGCCAACGTCCTGACTTTC.

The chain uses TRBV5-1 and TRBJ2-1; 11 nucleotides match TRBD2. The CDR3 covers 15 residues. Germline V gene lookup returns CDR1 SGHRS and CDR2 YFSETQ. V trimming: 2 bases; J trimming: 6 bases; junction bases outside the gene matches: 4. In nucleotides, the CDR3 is TGCGCCAGCAGCTTTGGGACTAGCGGCTTCAATGAGCAGTTCTTC. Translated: CASSFGTSGFNEQFF.

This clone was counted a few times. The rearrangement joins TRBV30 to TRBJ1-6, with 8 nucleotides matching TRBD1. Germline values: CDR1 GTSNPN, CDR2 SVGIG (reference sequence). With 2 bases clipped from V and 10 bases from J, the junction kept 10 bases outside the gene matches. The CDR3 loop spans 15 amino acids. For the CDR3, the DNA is TGTGCCTGGAGTCCAACCCGACAGGGGCGGTCACCCCTCCACTTT. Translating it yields CAWSPTRQGRSPLHF.

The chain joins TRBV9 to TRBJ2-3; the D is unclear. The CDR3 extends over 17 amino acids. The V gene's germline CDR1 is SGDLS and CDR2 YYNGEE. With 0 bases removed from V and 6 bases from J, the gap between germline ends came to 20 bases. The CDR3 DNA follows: TGTGCCAGCAGCGTAGAGGCTAGTCTTGCCAGAGCGGATACGCAGTATTTT. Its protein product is CASSVEASLARADTQYF.

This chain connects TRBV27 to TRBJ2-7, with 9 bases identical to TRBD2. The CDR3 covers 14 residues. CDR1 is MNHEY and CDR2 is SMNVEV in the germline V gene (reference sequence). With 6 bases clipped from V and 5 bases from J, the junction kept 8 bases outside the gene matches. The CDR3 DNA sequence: TGTGCCAGCAGCCTAGCGGGAAACACCCACGAGCAGTACTTC. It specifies CASSLAGNTHEQYF.

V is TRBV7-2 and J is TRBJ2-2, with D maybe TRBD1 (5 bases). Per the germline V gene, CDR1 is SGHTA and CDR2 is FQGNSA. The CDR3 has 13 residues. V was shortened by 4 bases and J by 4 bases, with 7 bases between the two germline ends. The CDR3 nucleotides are TGTGCCAGCAGCTCCAGGGTCACCGGGGAGCTGTTTTTT. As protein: CASSSRVTGELFF.

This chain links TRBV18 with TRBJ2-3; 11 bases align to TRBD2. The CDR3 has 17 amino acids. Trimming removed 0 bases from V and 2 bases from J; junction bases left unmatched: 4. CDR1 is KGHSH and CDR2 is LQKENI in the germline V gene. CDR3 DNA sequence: TGTGCCAGCTCACCACCGGGGACTAGCGGAAACACAGATACGCAGTATTTT. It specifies CASSPPGTSGNTDTQYF.

CDR3: CASSTYRTGLGDYGYTF. CDR3 coding DNA: TGCGCCAGCAGCACCTATCGGACAGGGCTTGGGGACTATGGCTACACCTTC. The V gene is TRBV5-1, the J gene TRBJ1-2; TRBD1 matches at 8 bases. The J segment lost 3 bases and the V segment lost 4 bases, leaving 14 bases of the junction unmatched. The CDR3 extends over 17 amino acids. Germline V gene lookup returns CDR1 SGHRS and CDR2 YFSETQ.

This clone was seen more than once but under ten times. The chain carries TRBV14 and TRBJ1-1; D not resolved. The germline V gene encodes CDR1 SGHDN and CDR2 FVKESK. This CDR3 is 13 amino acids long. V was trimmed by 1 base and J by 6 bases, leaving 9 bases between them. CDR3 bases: TGTGCCAGCAGCCAAGTGGTGTACTCTGAAGCTTTCTTT. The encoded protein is CASSQVVYSEAFF.

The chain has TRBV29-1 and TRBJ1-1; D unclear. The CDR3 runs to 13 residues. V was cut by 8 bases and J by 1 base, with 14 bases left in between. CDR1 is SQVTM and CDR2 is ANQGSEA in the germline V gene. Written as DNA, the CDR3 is TGCAGCCCCAGGCAGAACTCGAACACTGAAGCTTTCTTT. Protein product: CSPRQNSNTEAFF.